This is a list of T cell receptor beta chains from one sample in a study of neurological immune-mediated disorders. Via MiXCR, TCRdb re-called the 5' RACE reads, giving one row per CDR3 protein. The table has about 38,000 distinct CDR3 sequences, more than 9% seen once. Sequenced sample: CD4+ T cells from blood. The receptor set was obtained from a young woman with HTLV-1-associated myelopathy (HAM/TSP). Both conserved end residues are part of each CDR3.

TRBJ2-2 | TRBV2 | CASISGTVGTGELFF
TRBJ2-4 | TRBV29-1 | CSVEEGPLDIQYF
TRBJ2-7 | TRBV10-3 | CATGTSAGSYEQYF
TRBJ2-1 | TRBV6-1 | CASRLNNEQFF
TRBJ2-7 | TRBV29-1 | CSVSKDYDYEQYF
TRBJ2-1 | TRBV20-1 | CSARDSAGQFF
TRBJ1-5 | TRBV20-1 | CSAVGRVLGQPQHF
TRBJ2-3 | TRBV2 | CASRPGTQKADTQYF
TRBJ2-1 | TRBV5-1 | CASSDLDRYNEQFF
TRBJ1-2 | TRBV7-6 | CASSFGQTLGDGYTF
TRBJ2-1 | TRBV4-2 | CASSQEVAGGLGEQFF
TRBJ1-6 | TRBV7-9 | CASSFYGQNSPLQF
TRBJ2-6 | TRBV6-5 | CASSRAGVVSGANVLTF
TRBJ2-2 | TRBV30 | CAWRDAGRPNTGELFF
TRBJ2-1 | TRBV2 | CASSAGAFCNEQFF
TRBJ1-1 | TRBV19 | CASRSTRGTEAFF
TRBJ2-5 | TRBV2 | CASSWLAGREETQYF
TRBJ1-1 | TRBV25-1 | CDSGNSRRAEAFF
TRBJ2-3 | TRBV7-9 | CASSLGSGGTDTQYF
TRBJ2-3 | TRBV3-1 | CASSQGPGTDTQYF
TRBJ1-6 | TRBV20-1 | CSAAPRSSYNSPLHF
TRBJ1-3 | TRBV7-2 | CASSLALTLGNTIYF
TRBJ2-1 | TRBV19 | CASSDRGGFSYNEQFF
TRBJ2-7 | TRBV4-2 | CASSQVIGAQISYEHYF
TRBJ2-7 | TRBV2 | CASSVVLSYEQYF
TRBJ2-3 | TRBV10-3 | CAISVGGGGTDTQYF
TRBJ2-6 | TRBV20-1 | CSASPLGRAQTGANVLTF
TRBJ2-3 | TRBV6-1 | CASSEALRGWDTQYF
TRBJ1-3 | TRBV9 | CASSGHRRDRGGDTIYF
TRBJ1-2 | TRBV20-1 | CSARDGHYGYTF
TRBJ1-1 | TRBV3-1 | CASSQGIGTPDREAFF
TRBJ2-1 | TRBV5-1 | CASSLGLNRYLYNEQFF
TRBJ1-6 | TRBV5-1 | CASSEGQANNSPLHF
TRBJ1-5 | TRBV18 | CASSLTENSNQPQHF
TRBJ2-1 | TRBV5-4 | CASSLRRAPEQFF
TRBJ2-3 | TRBV20-1 | CSASFRLAGNLATQYF
TRBJ1-1 | TRBV5-1 | CASSLVARNTEAFF
TRBJ2-2 | TRBV5-6 | CASFSGGANTGELFF
TRBJ2-3 | TRBV7-2 | CASSLFGEVTDTQYF
TRBJ2-5 | TRBV6-1 | CASSGPGTGVQTQYF
TRBJ2-3 | TRBV12-3/TRBV12-4 | CASSLLGGGYTDTQYF
TRBJ2-4 | TRBV7-2 | CASSWRAGGTKNIQYF
TRBJ2-5 | TRBV9 | CASSFQGAKETQYF
TRBJ2-3 | TRBV10-1 | CASSDGTSGGGGTQYF
TRBJ1-2 | TRBV5-1 | CASSLGRGTNYGYTF
TRBJ1-5 | TRBV5-6 | CASSLTGAQPQHF
TRBJ1-2 | TRBV10-3 | CAISESVVIVSAYGYTF